The present TCR beta chain was sequenced within a study of OX40 agonist ivuxolimab in advanced cancers. For the study at large: The study treated patients with ivuxolimab, an agonistic anti-OX40 (CD134) antibody. Partial responses were recorded for three patients, including one with hepatocellular carcinoma and two with cutaneous melanoma. Patients were dosed intravenously with ivuxolimab at 0.01 to 10 mg/kg every 2 weeks.

Patients who had autoimmune disease history or got systemic immunosuppression were left out. Produced via immunoSEQ multiplex PCR; TCRdb's table is partial and in-frame only. Of approximately 87,000 clones in the sample, 91% were seen once. This CDR3 is 14 amino acids long. Trimming cost V 4 bases and J 5 bases; bases outside gene matches: 7. In germline, CDR1 is SNHLY, CDR2 FYNNEI. Here the sequenced sample was CD4+ or CD8+ T cells sorted from blood, taken in a trial of the OX40 agonist ivuxolimab. The receptor comes from an adult with an advanced solid tumor such as melanoma, head and neck, liver or kidney cancer. The chain carries TRBV2 and TRBJ1-1, with 7 bases lining up with TRBD1. The CDR3, as DNA: TGTGCCAGCAGTGTTCGACAGGGAGGTACTGAAGCTTTCTTT. As protein: CASSVRQGGTEAFF.